This T cell receptor beta chain was recorded in a study of T cells in tuberculosis. Study-level results: Active tuberculosis TCR-alpha repertoires lay closer to GMM-specific TCRs than IGRA-negative controls, suggesting clonal expansion.

This clone was seen a few times. Its cognate antigen is unknown. Generated by immunoSEQ multiplex PCR, the TCRdb table keeps only in-frame clones and is missing some. This sample has some 31,000 clones, with about 92% found just once. The sequenced sample was PBMCs. The source is a donor aged 10-29 years with latent tuberculosis or without tuberculosis infection.

DNA for the CDR3: TGTGCCAGCATGCGTTACGACTCCTACAATGAGCAGTTCTTC. It yields the protein CASMRYDSYNEQFF. The V gene is TRBV6-5, the J gene TRBJ2-1, with D unresolved. Germline CDR1 is MNHEY and CDR2 is SVGAGI. Between the trimmed V and J ends, which lost 7 bases and 0 bases, there was a span of 10 bases. This CDR3 spans 14 amino acids.